This is a list of T cell receptor beta chains from one sample in a study of T cell responses to AZD1222 COVID-19 vaccine. The repertoire was sequenced with immunoSEQ multiplex PCR; TCRdb's copy has only in-frame clones and lacks some. The table lists 100,000 to 150,000 clones, 88% of them singletons. The source material was peripheral blood, sampled on day 0 of AZD1222 vaccination. The receptors were sampled from an adult in good health. Each CDR3 is given with its conserved first and last residue. The D gene is left open where the match is weak. A row's size may be missing; if present it is once, few, many or a size class.

clone_size: NA; j_call: TRBJ2-3; d_call: NA; v_call: TRBV6-4; cdr3_aa: CASSDSRRGRTDTQYF; cdr3_nt: TGTGCCAGCAGTGACTCCCGGAGGGGGCGCACAGATACGCAGTATTTT
clone_size: NA; j_call: TRBJ2-7; d_call: NA; v_call: TRBV24-1; cdr3_aa: CATTGYEQYF; cdr3_nt: TGTGCCACCACTGGATACGAGCAGTACTTC
clone_size: NA; j_call: TRBJ1-2; d_call: TRBD1; v_call: TRBV14; cdr3_aa: CASSPPGTAANYGYTF; cdr3_nt: TGTGCCAGCAGCCCGCCAGGGACAGCTGCTAACTATGGCTACACCTTC
clone_size: NA; j_call: TRBJ1-4; d_call: NA; v_call: TRBV5-8; cdr3_aa: CASSLGRLSTNEKLFF; cdr3_nt: TGTGCCAGCAGCTTGGGCAGGCTATCAACTAATGAAAAACTGTTTTTT
clone_size: NA; j_call: TRBJ2-7; d_call: TRBD2; v_call: TRBV5-6; cdr3_aa: CASSGLGGGSPYEQYF; cdr3_nt: TGTGCCAGCAGCGGCTTAGGCGGGGGTAGTCCCTACGAGCAGTACTTC
clone_size: NA; j_call: TRBJ1-1; d_call: NA; v_call: TRBV5-4; cdr3_aa: CASSLGTNTEAFF; cdr3_nt: TGTGCCAGCAGCTTAGGGACCAACACTGAAGCTTTCTTT
clone_size: few; j_call: TRBJ1-1; d_call: NA; v_call: TRBV5-4; cdr3_aa: CASSLKGLNTEAFF; cdr3_nt: TGTGCCAGCAGCTTGAAGGGGTTGAACACTGAAGCTTTCTTT
clone_size: once; j_call: TRBJ2-7; d_call: TRBD1; v_call: TRBV10-3; cdr3_aa: CAIRPGQGAPGLENEQYF; cdr3_nt: TGTGCCATCAGACCGGGACAGGGGGCGCCGGGACTAGAGAACGAGCAGTACTTC
clone_size: NA; j_call: TRBJ1-1; d_call: NA; v_call: TRBV27; cdr3_aa: CASSLSHSQNTEAFF; cdr3_nt: TGTGCCAGCAGTTTATCGCACAGCCAGAACACTGAAGCTTTCTTT
clone_size: NA; j_call: TRBJ1-5; d_call: TRBD1; v_call: TRBV5-6; cdr3_aa: CASSSGTAFNQPQHF; cdr3_nt: TGTGCCAGCAGCAGCGGGACAGCCTTCAATCAGCCCCAGCATTTT
clone_size: NA; j_call: TRBJ2-7; d_call: TRBD1; v_call: TRBV27; cdr3_aa: CASSPWTGDDEQYF; cdr3_nt: TGTGCCAGCAGTCCGTGGACAGGCGACGATGAGCAGTACTTC
clone_size: NA; j_call: TRBJ2-5; d_call: TRBD2; v_call: TRBV5-1; cdr3_aa: CASSFPGGPETQYF; cdr3_nt: TGCGCCAGCAGCTTTCCGGGAGGGCCGGAGACCCAGTACTTC